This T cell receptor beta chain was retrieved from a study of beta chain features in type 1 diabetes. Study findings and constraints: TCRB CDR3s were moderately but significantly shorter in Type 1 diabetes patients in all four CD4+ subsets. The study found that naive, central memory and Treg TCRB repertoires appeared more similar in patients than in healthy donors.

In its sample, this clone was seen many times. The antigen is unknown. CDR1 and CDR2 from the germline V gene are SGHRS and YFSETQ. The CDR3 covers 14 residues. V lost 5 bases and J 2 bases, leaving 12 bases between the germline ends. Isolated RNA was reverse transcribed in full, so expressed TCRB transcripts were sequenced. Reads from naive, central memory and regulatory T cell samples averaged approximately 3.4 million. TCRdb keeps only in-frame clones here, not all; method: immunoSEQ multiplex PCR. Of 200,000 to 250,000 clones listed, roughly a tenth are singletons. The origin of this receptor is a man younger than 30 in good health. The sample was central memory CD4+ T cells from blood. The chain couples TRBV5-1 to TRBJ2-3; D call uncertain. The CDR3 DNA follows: TGCGCCAGCAGTAGTAGCCGGATCACAGATACGCAGTATTTT. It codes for CASSSSRITDTQYF. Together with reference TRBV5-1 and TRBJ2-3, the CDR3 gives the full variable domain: KAGVTQTPRYLIKTRGQQVTLSCSPISGHRSVSWYQQTPGQGLQFLFEYFSETQRNKGNFPGRFSGRQFSNSRSEMNVSTLELGDSALYLCASSSSRITDTQYFGPGTRLTVL.